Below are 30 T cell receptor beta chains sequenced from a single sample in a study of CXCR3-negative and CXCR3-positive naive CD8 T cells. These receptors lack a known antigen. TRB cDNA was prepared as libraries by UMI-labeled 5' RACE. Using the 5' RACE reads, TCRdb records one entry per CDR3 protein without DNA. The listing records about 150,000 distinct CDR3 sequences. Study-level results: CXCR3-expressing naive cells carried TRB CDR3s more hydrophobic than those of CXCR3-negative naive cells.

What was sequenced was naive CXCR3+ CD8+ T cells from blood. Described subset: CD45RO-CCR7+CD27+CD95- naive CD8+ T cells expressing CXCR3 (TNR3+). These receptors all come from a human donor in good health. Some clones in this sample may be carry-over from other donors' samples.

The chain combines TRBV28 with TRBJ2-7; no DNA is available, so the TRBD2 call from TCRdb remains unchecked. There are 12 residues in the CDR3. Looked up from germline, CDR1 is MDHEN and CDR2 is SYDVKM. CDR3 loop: CASSSPNYEQYF. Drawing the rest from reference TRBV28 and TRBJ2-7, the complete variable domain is DVKVTQSSRYLVKRTGEKVFLECVQDMDHENMFWYRQDPGLGLRLIYFSYDVKMKEKGDIPEGYSVSREKKERFSLILESASTNQTSMYLCASSSPNYEQYFGPGTRLTVT.

This chain's CDR3 is CASGLAGADMQYF. The V and J genes are TRBV28 and TRBJ2-3; the D call of TRBD2 rests on TCRdb alone, since no DNA is present to check it. Germline CDR1 and CDR2: MDHEN and SYDVKM. This CDR3 has 13 residues.

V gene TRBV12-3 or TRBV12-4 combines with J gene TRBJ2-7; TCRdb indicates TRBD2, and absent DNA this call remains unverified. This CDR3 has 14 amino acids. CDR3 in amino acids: CASSPTSGDYEQYF.

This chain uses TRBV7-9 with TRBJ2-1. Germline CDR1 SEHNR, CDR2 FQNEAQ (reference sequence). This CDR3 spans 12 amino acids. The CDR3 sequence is CASLLGNNEQFF.

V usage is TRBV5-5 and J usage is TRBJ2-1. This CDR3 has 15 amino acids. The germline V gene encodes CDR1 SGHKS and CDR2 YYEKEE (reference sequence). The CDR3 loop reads CASSLRGGTYNEQFF.

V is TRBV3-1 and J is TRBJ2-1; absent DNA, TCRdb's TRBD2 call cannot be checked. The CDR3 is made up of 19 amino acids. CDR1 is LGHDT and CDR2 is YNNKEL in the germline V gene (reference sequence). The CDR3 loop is CASSQADPLGTSTYNEQFF.

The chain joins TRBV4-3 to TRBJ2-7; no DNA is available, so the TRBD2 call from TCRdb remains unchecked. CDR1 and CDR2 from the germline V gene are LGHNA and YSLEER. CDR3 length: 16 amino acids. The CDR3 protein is CASSQDYGREKDEQYF.

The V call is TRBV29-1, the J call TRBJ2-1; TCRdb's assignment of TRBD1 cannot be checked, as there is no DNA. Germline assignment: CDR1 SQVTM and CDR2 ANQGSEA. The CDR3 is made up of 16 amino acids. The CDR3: CSVIHNEGDPYNEQFF.

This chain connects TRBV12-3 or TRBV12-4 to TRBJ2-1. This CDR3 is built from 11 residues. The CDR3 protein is CASSRHNEQFF.

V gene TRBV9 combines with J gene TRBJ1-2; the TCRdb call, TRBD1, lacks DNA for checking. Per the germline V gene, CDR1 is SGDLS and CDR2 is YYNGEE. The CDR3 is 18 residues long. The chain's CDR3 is CASSVQRDRVGSTGAYTF.

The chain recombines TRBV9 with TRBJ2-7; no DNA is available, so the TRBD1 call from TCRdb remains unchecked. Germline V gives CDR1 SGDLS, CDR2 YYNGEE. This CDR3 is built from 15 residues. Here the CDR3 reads CASSVGTGFSYEQYF.

CDR3 region: CASSQAGGPYNSPLHF. V gene TRBV4-1 combines with J gene TRBJ1-6; TCRdb names TRBD1, which stays unverified in the absence of DNA. The CDR3 extends over 16 amino acids. The germline V gene has CDR1 MGHRA and CDR2 YSYEKL.

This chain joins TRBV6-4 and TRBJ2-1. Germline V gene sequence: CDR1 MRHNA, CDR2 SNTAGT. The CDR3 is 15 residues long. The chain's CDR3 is CASSVVESPYNEQFF.

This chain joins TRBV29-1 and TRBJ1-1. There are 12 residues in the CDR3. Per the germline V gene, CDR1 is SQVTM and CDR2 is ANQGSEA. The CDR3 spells CSVEEQSTEAFF.

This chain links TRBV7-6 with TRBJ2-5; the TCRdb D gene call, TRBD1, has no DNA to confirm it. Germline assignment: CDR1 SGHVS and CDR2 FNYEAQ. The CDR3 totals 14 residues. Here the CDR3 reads CASSWGPTGETQYF.

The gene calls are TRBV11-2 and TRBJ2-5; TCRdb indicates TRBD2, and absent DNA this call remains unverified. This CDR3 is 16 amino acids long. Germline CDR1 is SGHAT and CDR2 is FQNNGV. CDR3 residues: CASSDRLAGVQETQYF.

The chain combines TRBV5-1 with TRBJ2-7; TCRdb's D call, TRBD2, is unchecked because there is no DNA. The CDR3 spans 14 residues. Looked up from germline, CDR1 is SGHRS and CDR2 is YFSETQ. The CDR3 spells CASSLASGVGEQYF.

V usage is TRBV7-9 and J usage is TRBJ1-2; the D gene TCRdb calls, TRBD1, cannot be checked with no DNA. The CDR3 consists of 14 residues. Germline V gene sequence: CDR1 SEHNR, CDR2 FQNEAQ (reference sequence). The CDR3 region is CASRGQGLWYGYTF.

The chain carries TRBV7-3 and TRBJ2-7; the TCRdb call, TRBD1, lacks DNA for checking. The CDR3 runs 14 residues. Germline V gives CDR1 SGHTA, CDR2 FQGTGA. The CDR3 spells CASSSGTENYEQYF.

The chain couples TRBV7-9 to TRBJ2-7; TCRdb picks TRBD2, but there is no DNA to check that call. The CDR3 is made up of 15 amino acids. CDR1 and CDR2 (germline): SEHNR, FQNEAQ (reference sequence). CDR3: CASSAGTSGFYEQYF.

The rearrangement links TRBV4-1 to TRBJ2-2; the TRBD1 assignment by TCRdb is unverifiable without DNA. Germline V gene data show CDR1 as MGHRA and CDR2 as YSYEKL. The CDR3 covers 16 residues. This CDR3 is CASSQTQGAGTGELFF.

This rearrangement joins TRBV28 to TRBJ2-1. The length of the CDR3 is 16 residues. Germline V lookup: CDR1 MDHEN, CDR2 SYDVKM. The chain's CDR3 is CASSPYPTWSYNEQFF.

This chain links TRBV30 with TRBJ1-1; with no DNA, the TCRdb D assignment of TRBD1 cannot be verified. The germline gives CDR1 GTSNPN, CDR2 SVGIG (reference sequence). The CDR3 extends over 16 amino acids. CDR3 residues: CAWSADAGWTNTEAFF.

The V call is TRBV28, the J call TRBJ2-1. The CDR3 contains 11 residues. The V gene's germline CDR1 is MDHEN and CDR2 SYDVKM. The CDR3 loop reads CASSSLGEQFF.

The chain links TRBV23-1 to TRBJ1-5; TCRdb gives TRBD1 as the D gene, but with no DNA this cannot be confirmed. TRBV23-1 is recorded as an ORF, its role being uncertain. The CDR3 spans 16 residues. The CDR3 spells CASSQPDRGRRQPQHF.

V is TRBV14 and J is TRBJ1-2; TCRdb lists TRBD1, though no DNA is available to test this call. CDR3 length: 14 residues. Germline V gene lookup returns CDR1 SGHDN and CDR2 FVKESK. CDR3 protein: CASSQGTGVFGYTF.

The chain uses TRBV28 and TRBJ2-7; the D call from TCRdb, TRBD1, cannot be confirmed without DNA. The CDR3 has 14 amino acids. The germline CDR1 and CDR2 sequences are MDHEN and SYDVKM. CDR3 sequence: CASSFPGYTYEQYF.

Here the CDR3 reads CAIDRSNTGELFF. The chain is built from TRBV10-3 and TRBJ2-2; without DNA, the TCRdb call of TRBD1 cannot be checked. The germline gives CDR1 ENHRY, CDR2 SYGVKD. The CDR3 contains 13 residues.

CDR3 sequence reads: CASSPRVQETQYF. This rearrangement joins TRBV28 to TRBJ2-5. CDR3 size: 13 residues. Germline lookup yields CDR1 MDHEN and CDR2 SYDVKM.

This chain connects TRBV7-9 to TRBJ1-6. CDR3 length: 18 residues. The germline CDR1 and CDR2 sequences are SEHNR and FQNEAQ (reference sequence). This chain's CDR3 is CASSLPTATSSYNSPLHF. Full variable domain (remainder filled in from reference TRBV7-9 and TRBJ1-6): DTGVSQNPRHKITKRGQNVTFRCDPISEHNRLYWYRQTLGQGPEFLTYFQNEAQLEKSRLLSDRFSAERPKGSFSTLEIQRTEQGDSAMYLCASSLPTATSSYNSPLHFGNGTRLTVT.